This T cell receptor beta chain was recovered during a study of blood T cell repertoires in COVID-19. Trimming removed 0 bases at V and 3 bases at J, with 6 bases between. The CDR3 is 13 residues long. Germline V lookup: CDR1 LNHNV, CDR2 YYDKDF (reference sequence). Some clones are missing from TCRdb's copy, which holds only in-frame ones; the method was immunoSEQ multiplex PCR. This table holds approximately 440,000 clones, less than 95% found once. The sequenced sample was PBMCs or T cells enriched from blood (not recorded which). The receptor was isolated from a man in his late teens or twenties who had recovered from COVID-19. J is TRBJ2-7 and V is TRBV15, with D hard to call. This CDR3 is CATSRDLYYEQYF. The DNA of the CDR3 is TGTGCCACCAGCAGAGATCTATACTACGAGCAGTACTTC. Combining the CDR3 with reference TRBV15 and TRBJ2-7 gives the whole variable domain DAMVIQNPRYQVTQFGKPVTLSCSQTLNHNVMYWYQQKSSQAPKLLFHYYDKDFNNEADTPDNFQSRRPNTSFCFLDIRSPGLGDTAMYLCATSRDLYYEQYFGPGTRLTVT.